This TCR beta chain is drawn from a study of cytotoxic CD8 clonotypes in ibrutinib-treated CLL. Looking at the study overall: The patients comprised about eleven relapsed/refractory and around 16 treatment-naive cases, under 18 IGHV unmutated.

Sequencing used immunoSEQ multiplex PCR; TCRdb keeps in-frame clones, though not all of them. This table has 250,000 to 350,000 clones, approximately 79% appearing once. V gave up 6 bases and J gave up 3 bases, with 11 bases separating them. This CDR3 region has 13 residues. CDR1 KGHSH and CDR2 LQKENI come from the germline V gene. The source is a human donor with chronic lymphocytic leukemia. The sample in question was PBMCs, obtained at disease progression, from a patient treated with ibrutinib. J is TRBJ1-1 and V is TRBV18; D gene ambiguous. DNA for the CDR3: TGTGCCAGCTCGGAGTCCTCCGACACTGAAGCTTTCTTT. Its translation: CASSESSDTEAFF.